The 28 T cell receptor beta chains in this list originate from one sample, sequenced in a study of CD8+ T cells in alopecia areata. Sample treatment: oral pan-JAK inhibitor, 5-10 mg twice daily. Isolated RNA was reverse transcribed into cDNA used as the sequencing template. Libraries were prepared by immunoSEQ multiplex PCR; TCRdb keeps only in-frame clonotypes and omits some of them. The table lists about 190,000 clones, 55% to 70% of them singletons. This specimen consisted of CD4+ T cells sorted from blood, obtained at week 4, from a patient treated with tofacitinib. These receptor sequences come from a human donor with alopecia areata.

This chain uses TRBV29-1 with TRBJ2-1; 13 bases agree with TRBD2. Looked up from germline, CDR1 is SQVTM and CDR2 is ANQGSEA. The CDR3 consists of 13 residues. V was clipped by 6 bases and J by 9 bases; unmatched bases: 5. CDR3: CSVTGLAGREQFF. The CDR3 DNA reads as TGCAGCGTGACGGGACTAGCGGGACGTGAGCAGTTCTTC.

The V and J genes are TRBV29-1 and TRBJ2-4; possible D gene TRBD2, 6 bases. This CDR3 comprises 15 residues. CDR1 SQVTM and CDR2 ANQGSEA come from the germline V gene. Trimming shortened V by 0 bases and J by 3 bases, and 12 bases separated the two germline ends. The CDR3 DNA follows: TGCAGCGTTGAAGATCTGGGGGGATTCAAAAACATTCAGTACTTC. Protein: CSVEDLGGFKNIQYF.

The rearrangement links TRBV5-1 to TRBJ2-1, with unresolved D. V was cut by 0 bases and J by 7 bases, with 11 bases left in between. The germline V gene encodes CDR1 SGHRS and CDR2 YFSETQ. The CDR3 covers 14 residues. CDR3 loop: CASSLGWAVNEQFF. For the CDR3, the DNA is TGCGCCAGCAGCTTGGGTTGGGCCGTTAATGAGCAGTTCTTC.

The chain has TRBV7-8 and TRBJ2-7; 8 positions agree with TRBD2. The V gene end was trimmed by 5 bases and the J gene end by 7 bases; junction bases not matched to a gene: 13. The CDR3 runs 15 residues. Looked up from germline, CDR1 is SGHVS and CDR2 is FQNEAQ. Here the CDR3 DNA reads TGTGCCAGCAGCCTGGGACCGGGGGGGAGCTTTGAGCAGTACTTC. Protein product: CASSLGPGGSFEQYF.

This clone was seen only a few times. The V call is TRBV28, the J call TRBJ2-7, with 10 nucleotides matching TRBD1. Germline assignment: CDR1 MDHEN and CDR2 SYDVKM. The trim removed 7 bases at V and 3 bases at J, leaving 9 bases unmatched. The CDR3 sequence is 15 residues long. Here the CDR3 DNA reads TGTGCCAGCACTCCAACCGGGACAGGGGACTACGAGCAGTACTTC. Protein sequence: CASTPTGTGDYEQYF.

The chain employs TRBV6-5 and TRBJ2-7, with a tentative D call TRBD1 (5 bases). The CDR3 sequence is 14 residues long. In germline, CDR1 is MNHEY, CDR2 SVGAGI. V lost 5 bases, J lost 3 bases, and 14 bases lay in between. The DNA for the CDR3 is TGTGCCAGCAGTCAATCAGGGCGTTACTACGAGCAGTACTTC. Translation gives CASSQSGRYYEQYF.

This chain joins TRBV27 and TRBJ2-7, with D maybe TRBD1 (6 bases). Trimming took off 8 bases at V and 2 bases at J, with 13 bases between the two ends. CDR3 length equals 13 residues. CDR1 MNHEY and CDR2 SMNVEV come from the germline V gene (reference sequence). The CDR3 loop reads CASRKDSPYEQYF. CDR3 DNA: TGTGCCAGCCGTAAGGACAGCCCCTACGAGCAGTACTTC.

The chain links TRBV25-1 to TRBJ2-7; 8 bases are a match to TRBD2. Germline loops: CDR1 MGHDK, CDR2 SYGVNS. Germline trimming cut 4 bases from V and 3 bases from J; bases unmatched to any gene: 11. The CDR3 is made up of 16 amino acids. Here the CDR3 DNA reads TGTGCCAGCAGTGGCAGCGGGGGCACTTGGAACTACGAGCAGTACTTC. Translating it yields CASSGSGGTWNYEQYF.

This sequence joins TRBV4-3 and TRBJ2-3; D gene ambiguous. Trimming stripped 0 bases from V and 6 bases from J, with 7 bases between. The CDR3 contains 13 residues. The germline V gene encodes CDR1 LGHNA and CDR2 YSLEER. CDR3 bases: TGCGCCAGCAGCCAAGAAAGATGGGATACGCAGTATTTT. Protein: CASSQERWDTQYF.

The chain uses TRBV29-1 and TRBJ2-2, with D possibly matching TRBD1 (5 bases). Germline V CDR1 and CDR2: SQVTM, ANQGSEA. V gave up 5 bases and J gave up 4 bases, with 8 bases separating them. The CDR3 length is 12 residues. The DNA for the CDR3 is TGCAGCGTTCACAGGAGCACCGGGGAGCTGTTTTTT. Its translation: CSVHRSTGELFF.

CDR3 loop: CASMLFGIGNQPQHF. CDR3 coding DNA: TGTGCCAGCATGTTATTCGGGATCGGCAATCAGCCCCAGCATTTT. The chain uses TRBV6-6 and TRBJ1-5; the D is unclear. The germline gives CDR1 MNHNY, CDR2 SVGAGI (reference sequence). This CDR3 has 15 residues. Trimming took off 7 bases at V and 2 bases at J, with 15 bases between the two ends.

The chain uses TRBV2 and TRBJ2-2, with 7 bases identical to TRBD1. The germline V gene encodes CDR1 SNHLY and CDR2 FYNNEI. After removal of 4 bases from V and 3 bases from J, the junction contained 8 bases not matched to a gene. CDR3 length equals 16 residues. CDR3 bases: TGTGCCAGCAGTGTTGAGGGACAGTCGGACACCGGGGAGCTGTTTTTT. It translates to CASSVEGQSDTGELFF.

In nucleotides, the CDR3 is TGTGCCAGCAGTTTCGGAGTTAGGGAGACCCAGTACTTC. Translating gives CASSFGVRETQYF. This rearrangement joins TRBV28 to TRBJ2-5; no firm D call. The CDR3 is made up of 13 amino acids. Germline assignment: CDR1 MDHEN and CDR2 SYDVKM. V was clipped by 3 bases and J by 5 bases, with 10 bases between them.

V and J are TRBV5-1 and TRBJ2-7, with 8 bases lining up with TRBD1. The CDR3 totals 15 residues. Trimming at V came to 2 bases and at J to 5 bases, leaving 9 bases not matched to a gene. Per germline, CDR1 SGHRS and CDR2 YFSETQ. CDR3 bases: TGCGCCAGCAGCTTATTCCGACAGGGGTCCGACGAGCAGTACTTC. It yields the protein CASSLFRQGSDEQYF.

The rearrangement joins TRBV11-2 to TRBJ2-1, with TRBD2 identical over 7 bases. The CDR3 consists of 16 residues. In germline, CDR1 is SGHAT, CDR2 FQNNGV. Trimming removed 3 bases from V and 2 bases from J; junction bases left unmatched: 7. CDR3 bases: TGTGCCAGCAGCTTTTCGACTAGCCACGCCTACAATGAGCAGTTCTTC. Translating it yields CASSFSTSHAYNEQFF.

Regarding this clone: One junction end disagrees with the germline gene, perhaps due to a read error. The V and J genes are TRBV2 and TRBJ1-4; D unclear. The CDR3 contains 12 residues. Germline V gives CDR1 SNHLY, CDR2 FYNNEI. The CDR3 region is CASSEAGGPPPF. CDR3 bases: TGTGCCAGCAGTGAAGCGGGCGGACCACCCCCTTTT.

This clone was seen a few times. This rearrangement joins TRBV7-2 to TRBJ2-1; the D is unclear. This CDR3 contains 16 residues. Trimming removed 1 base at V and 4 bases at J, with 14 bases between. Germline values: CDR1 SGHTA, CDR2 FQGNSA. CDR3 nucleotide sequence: TGTGCCAGCAGCTTAGGCGGAACCCAGTCATACAATGAGCAGTTCTTC. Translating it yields CASSLGGTQSYNEQFF.

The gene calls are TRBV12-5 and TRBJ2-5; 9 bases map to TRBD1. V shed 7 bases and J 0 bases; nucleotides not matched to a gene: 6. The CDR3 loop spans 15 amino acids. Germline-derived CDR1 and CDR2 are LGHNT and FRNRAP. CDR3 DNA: TGTGCTAGTGCCTGGGACAGGGAGTACCAAGAGACCCAGTACTTC. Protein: CASAWDREYQETQYF.

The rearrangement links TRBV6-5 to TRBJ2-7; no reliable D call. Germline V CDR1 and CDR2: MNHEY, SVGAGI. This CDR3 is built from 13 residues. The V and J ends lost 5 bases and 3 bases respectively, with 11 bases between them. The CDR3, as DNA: TGTGCCAGCAGTATTAGCCAGATCTACGAGCAGTACTTC. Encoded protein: CASSISQIYEQYF.

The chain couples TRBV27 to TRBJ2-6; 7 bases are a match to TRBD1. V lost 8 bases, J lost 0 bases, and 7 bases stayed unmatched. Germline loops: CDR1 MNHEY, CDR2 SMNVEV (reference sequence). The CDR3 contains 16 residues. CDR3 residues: CASPDRFSSGANVLTF. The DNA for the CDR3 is TGTGCCAGCCCGGACAGGTTCAGCTCTGGGGCCAACGTCCTGACTTTC.

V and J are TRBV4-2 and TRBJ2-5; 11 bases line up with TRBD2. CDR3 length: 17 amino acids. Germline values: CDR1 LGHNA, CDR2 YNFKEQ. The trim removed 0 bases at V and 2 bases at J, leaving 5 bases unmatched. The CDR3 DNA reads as TGTGCCAGCAGCCAAGATCACCCTAGCGGGAGGCAAGAGACCCAGTACTTC. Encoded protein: CASSQDHPSGRQETQYF.

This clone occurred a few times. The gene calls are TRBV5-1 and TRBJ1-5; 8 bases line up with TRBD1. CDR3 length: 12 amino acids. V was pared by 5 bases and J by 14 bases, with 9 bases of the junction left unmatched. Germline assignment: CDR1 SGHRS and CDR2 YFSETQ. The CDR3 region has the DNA TGCGCCAGCAGACAGGGGGAGGGACCCGAGCATTTT. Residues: CASRQGEGPEHF. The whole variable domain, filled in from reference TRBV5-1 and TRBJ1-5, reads KAGVTQTPRYLIKTRGQQVTLSCSPISGHRSVSWYQQTPGQGLQFLFEYFSETQRNKGNFPGRFSGRQFSNSRSEMNVSTLELGDSALYLCASRQGEGPEHFGDGTRLSIL.

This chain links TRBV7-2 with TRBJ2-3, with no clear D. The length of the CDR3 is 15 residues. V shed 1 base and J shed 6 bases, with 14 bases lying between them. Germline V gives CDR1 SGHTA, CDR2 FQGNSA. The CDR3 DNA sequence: TGTGCCAGCAGCTTAGGGGCCTATGTGGCGGATACGCAGTATTTT. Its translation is CASSLGAYVADTQYF.

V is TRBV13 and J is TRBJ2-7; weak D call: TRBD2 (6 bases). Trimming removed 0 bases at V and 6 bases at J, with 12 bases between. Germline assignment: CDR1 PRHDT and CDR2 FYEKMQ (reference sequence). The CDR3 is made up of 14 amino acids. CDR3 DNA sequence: TGTGCCAGCAGCTTAGGGGGGCCCGGGAGCGAGCAGTACTTC. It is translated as CASSLGGPGSEQYF.

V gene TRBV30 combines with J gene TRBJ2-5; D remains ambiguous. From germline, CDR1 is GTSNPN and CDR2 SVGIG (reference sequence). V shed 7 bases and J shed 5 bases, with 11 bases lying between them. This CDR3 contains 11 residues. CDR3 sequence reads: CAFLLYETQYF. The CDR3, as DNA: TGTGCCTTTCTGTTGTATGAGACCCAGTACTTC. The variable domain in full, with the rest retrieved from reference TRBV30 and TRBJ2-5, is SQTIHQWPATLVQPVGSPLSLECTVEGTSNPNLYWYRQAAGRGLQLLFYSVGIGQISSEVPQNLSASRPQDRQFILSSKKLLLSDSGFYLCAFLLYETQYFGPGTRLLVL.

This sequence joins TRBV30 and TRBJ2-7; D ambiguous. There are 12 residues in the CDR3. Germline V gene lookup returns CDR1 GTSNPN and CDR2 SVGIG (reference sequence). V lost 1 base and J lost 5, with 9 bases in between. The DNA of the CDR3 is TGTGCCTGGAGTGAGCATAGTCACGAGCAGTACTTC. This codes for CAWSEHSHEQYF.

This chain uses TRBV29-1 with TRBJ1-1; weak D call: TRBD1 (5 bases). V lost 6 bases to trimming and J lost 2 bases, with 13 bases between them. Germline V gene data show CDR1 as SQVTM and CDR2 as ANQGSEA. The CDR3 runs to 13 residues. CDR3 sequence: CSVVSGTNTEAFF. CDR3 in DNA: TGCAGCGTCGTTTCCGGGACCAACACTGAAGCTTTCTTT.

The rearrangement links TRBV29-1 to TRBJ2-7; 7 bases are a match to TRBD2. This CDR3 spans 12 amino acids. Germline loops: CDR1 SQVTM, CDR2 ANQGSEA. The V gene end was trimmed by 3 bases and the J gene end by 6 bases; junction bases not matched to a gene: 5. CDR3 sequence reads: CSVEGGRSEQYF. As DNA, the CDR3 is TGCAGCGTTGAGGGGGGGAGAAGCGAGCAGTACTTC.